The sequence of this T cell receptor beta chain was determined in a study of blood T cell repertoires in COVID-19. Study at large: Researchers got acute and convalescent COVID-19 samples from the United States, Italy and Spain. Nucleic acid was either cDNA or gDNA, and it came from T cells, B-cell-depleted T cells, or PBMCs.

Per the study methods: Reference gene primer amplification gave estimated nucleated cell counts. The protocol was immunoSEQ multiplex PCR, while the TCRdb copy is restricted to in-frame clones and leaves out a portion. From that table come the V and J calls and clone size; the DNA was used to work out D and trimming. The repertoire holds about 250,000 clones, with 70% to 85% as singletons. The V gene lost 0 bases and the J gene lost 0 bases, with 13 bases spanning the gap. Germline CDR1 LNHDA, CDR2 SQIVND (reference sequence). The CDR3 consists of 17 residues. The receptor comes from a woman aged 40 to 50 with active or convalescent COVID-19. The sequencing sample was made of peripheral blood. The V gene is TRBV19, the J gene TRBJ2-3; D perhaps matches TRBD1 (6 bases). The CDR3 nucleotides read TGTGCCAGTAGTATAGATTCCTACAGGGAGAGCACAGATACGCAGTATTTT. Protein sequence: CASSIDSYRESTDTQYF.